The clone carrying this T cell receptor beta chain was seen a few times. What it binds is unknown. CDR3 size: 15 residues. V gave up 0 bases and J gave up 7 bases; unmatched junction bases: 6. Germline lookup yields CDR1 LNHNV and CDR2 YYDKDF (reference sequence). The data belong to a study of cytomegalovirus exposure and HLA in healthy donors. The study ran its PCR with 60 Vbeta and 13 Jbeta primers. This table comes from immunoSEQ multiplex PCR, and its TCRdb copy is limited to in-frame clones, with some not included. The sample lists about 61,000 clones; around 75% were seen once. Points from the study as a whole: TCR beta chain V- and J-gene trimming was linked, in a later analysis, to a missense variant in DCLRE1C.

The sequence derives from a man aged 45-65 years in good health and CMV-seropositive. Specimen: PBMCs. The chain couples TRBV15 to TRBJ1-1; TRBD1 matches at 9 bases. The DNA for the CDR3 is TGTGCCACCAGCAGAGAGGACAGGGGTAATATTGAAGCTTTCTTT. It translates to CATSREDRGNIEAFF.